This passage covers 10 T cell receptor delta chains from one sample sequenced in a study of human gamma delta and Vdelta1 T cells. TCRdb re-called the PCR reads with CATT. The data contain about 13,000 delta-chain clones, almost 50% of them singletons. These receptors have no identified antigens. The specimen was Vdelta1 gamma-delta T cells from blood grown in culture (DOT cells). The source of these receptors is a human donor in good health.

The chain employs TRDV1 and TRDJ1; 7 nucleotides align to TRDD3. Germline trimming cut 6 bases from V and 4 bases from J; bases unmatched to any gene: 8. Per germline, CDR1 TSWWSYY and CDR2 QGS. This CDR3 is built from 14 residues. CDR3: CALGLLRGYDKLIF. CDR3 sequence (DNA): TGTGCTCTTGGCCTTCTCAGGGGATACGATAAACTCATCTTT.

J is TRDJ2 and V is TRDV1, with TRDD3 matching over 9 bases. Germline CDR1 TSWWSYY, CDR2 QGS. This CDR3 comprises 21 residues. The V and J ends lost 2 bases and 4 bases, in that order; junction bases with no gene match: 20. CDR3 residues: CALGENVLLTGGVPRTAQLFF. The CDR3 region has the DNA TGTGCTCTTGGGGAAAACGTGCTGTTAACTGGGGGAGTTCCTCGGACAGCACAACTCTTCTTT.

Only a few counts were recorded for this clone. V usage is TRDV1 and J usage is TRDJ1, with TRDD3 identical over 10 bases. The V gene's germline CDR1 is TSWWSYY and CDR2 QGS. The CDR3 is made up of 22 amino acids. Trimming at V came to 3 bases and at J to 3 bases, leaving 25 bases not matched to a gene. CDR3 bases: TGTGCTCTTGGGGATTCCTTGATCCTTCCCGTCATTGCTGGGGGATATTCCGATAAACTCATCTTT. Amino acids: CALGDSLILPVIAGGYSDKLIF.

The V call is TRDV1, the J call TRDJ1; D is possibly TRDD2 or TRDD3 (7 bases each). Germline V CDR1 and CDR2: TSWWSYY, QGS. The CDR3 is 25 residues long. V shed 5 bases and J shed 0 bases, with 43 bases lying between them. The CDR3: CALGTEPSSGYWGPSDSLYTDKLIF. In nucleotides, the CDR3 is TGTGCTCTTGGGACTGAGCCTTCCTCAGGGTACTGGGGACCCTCAGATAGTCTGTACACCGATAAACTCATCTTT.

The V gene is TRDV1, the J gene TRDJ1, with D uncertain. The CDR3 loop spans 17 amino acids. Looked up from germline, CDR1 is TSWWSYY and CDR2 is QGS. V lost 0 bases, J lost 0 bases, and 14 bases lay in between. The CDR3 region is CALGELPLPPYTDKLIF. The CDR3 nucleotides read TGTGCTCTTGGGGAACTCCCCTTGCCCCCGTACACCGATAAACTCATCTTT.

The chain combines TRDV1 with TRDJ1; 9 bases map to TRDD3. This CDR3 has 24 residues. Trimming cost V 1 base and J 0 bases; bases outside gene matches: 27. The germline V gene has CDR1 TSWWSYY and CDR2 QGS. CDR3 protein: CALGEHPHGRPDVLGDRYTDKLIF. Here the CDR3 DNA reads TGTGCTCTTGGGGAACACCCCCACGGCAGACCCGACGTACTGGGGGACCGGTACACCGATAAACTCATCTTT.

The chain joins TRDV1 to TRDJ1, with 11 bases matching TRDD3. This CDR3 contains 19 residues. The J segment lost 0 bases and the V segment lost 2 bases, leaving 11 bases of the junction unmatched. The V gene's germline CDR1 is TSWWSYY and CDR2 QGS. CDR3 in amino acids: CALGEEPDWGIAYTDKLIF. CDR3 sequence (DNA): TGTGCTCTTGGGGAAGAACCCGACTGGGGGATAGCGTACACCGATAAACTCATCTTT.

The rearrangement joins TRDV1 to TRDJ1; D might be TRDD3 (6 bases). Germline V gene lookup returns CDR1 TSWWSYY and CDR2 QGS. V lost 1 base and J lost 1, with 19 bases in between. There are 18 residues in the CDR3. CDR3 nucleotide sequence: TGTGCTCTTGGGGAACCAAAGTCGGGGATGATGAGCACCGATAAACTCATCTTT. Its protein is CALGEPKSGMMSTDKLIF.

V usage is TRDV1 and J usage is TRDJ1; the D gene could be TRDD2 or TRDD3 (9 bases each). With 3 bases removed from V and 0 bases from J, the gap between germline ends came to 41 bases. The length of the CDR3 is 25 residues. In germline, CDR1 is TSWWSYY, CDR2 QGS. CDR3 sequence (DNA): TGTGCTCTTGGGGAGCCTTCCTACGACCCCACCGTACTGGGGGACAGAGCATTGTACACCGATAAACTCATCTTT. Its protein is CALGEPSYDPTVLGDRALYTDKLIF.

V usage is TRDV1 and J usage is TRDJ1, with D unresolved. The CDR3 contains 20 residues. Trimming removed 0 bases from V and 0 bases from J, with 23 bases in between. From germline, CDR1 is TSWWSYY and CDR2 QGS. CDR3 sequence (DNA): TGTGCTCTTGGGGAACTAGGCCTCTTTCCCCGGCAAAGGAACACCGATAAACTCATCTTT. This gives the protein CALGELGLFPRQRNTDKLIF.